Below are 30 T cell receptor beta chains sequenced from a single sample in a study of blood T cell repertoires in COVID-19. Profiled with immunoSEQ multiplex PCR; TCRdb holds only in-frame clones, not every one. The table lists about 190,000 clones, 84% of them singletons. Sample: peripheral blood. The source of these receptors is a woman in her 70s with active or convalescent COVID-19.

The chain joins TRBV27 to TRBJ2-3; D call uncertain. V gave up 6 bases and J gave up 4 bases, with 20 bases separating them. CDR1 MNHEY and CDR2 SMNVEV come from the germline V gene (reference sequence). This CDR3 has 16 amino acids. Here the CDR3 DNA reads TGTGCCAGCAGGCTTACTCGTCGGGTGCCCCCAGATACGCAGTATTTT. Translating gives CASRLTRRVPPDTQYF.

The rearrangement uses TRBV29-1 and TRBJ2-5; 12 positions agree with TRBD2. This CDR3 spans 14 amino acids. V trimming: 7 bases; J trimming: 3 bases; junction bases outside the gene matches: 6. CDR1 is SQVTM, CDR2 ANQGSEA, per germline. The CDR3 DNA is TGCAGCGCACCCCTAGCGGGAGGGGAAGAGACCCAGTACTTC. It codes for CSAPLAGGEETQYF.

The chain joins TRBV9 to TRBJ2-5; 7 bases match TRBD1. The CDR3 is 16 residues long. Germline V gene sequence: CDR1 SGDLS, CDR2 YYNGEE. Trimming cost V 5 bases and J 5 bases; bases outside gene matches: 15. The CDR3 DNA follows: TGTGCCAGCAGTGGAGCACAGGGGTTGGTGGTGGAGACCCAGTACTTC. Residues: CASSGAQGLVVETQYF.

The V and J genes are TRBV9 and TRBJ1-2; D not resolved. Germline V gene data show CDR1 as SGDLS and CDR2 as YYNGEE. CDR3 length: 15 amino acids. The germline V and J ends were trimmed by 3 bases and 1 base, with 13 bases remaining between them. The chain's CDR3 is CASSALRRGNYGYTF. The CDR3 nucleotides read TGTGCCAGCAGCGCCCTACGGCGGGGTAACTATGGCTACACCTTC.

The V call is TRBV19, the J call TRBJ1-2, with 8 nucleotides matching TRBD1. Trimming took 6 bases from V and 5 from J; bases not matched to a gene: 11. The CDR3 extends over 15 amino acids. CDR1 and CDR2 from the germline V gene are LNHDA and SQIVND (reference sequence). CDR3 sequence: CASSMQGADMYGYTF. CDR3 DNA: TGTGCCAGTAGCATGCAGGGGGCTGATATGTATGGCTACACCTTC.

The chain employs TRBV2 and TRBJ1-4, with D maybe TRBD1 (6 bases). V was shortened by 6 bases and J by 4 bases, with 12 bases between the two germline ends. The CDR3 loop spans 14 amino acids. The germline V gene has CDR1 SNHLY and CDR2 FYNNEI. The CDR3 loop is CASRDSFVNEKLFF. DNA of the CDR3: TGTGCCAGCAGGGACAGTTTTGTTAATGAAAAACTGTTTTTT.

This sequence joins TRBV7-9 and TRBJ1-2, with TRBD1 identical over 7 bases. The CDR3 consists of 14 residues. Germline V gene data show CDR1 as SEHNR and CDR2 as FQNEAQ (reference sequence). The V gene end was trimmed by 4 bases and the J gene end by 3 bases; junction bases not matched to a gene: 5. CDR3 in amino acids: CASSYHRGDYGYTF. DNA of the CDR3: TGTGCCAGCAGCTACCACAGGGGCGACTATGGCTACACCTTC.

This chain connects TRBV6-1 to TRBJ2-7, with D perhaps matching TRBD1 (7 bases). Germline V gene sequence: CDR1 MNHNS, CDR2 SASEGT. This CDR3 is 18 amino acids long. Trimming removed 1 base at V and 1 base at J, with 20 bases between. The chain's CDR3 is CASSEGDFSAGGSYEQYF. For the CDR3, the DNA is TGTGCCAGCAGTGAAGGGGACTTTTCGGCAGGGGGATCCTACGAGCAGTACTTC.

This chain joins TRBV7-9 and TRBJ2-1; 8 bases fit TRBD2. This CDR3 spans 13 amino acids. V was clipped by 3 bases and J by 8 bases; unmatched bases: 3. Germline-derived CDR1 and CDR2 are SEHNR and FQNEAQ (reference sequence). The CDR3 sequence is CASSLPLADEQFF. CDR3 bases: TGTGCCAGCAGCTTGCCACTAGCGGATGAGCAGTTCTTC.

On this clone itself: Other nucleotide sequences from this sample produce the same CDR3. The chain employs TRBV18 and TRBJ2-1; a weak D match, TRBD2 (6 bases). This CDR3 contains 15 residues. Germline assignment: CDR1 KGHSH and CDR2 LQKENI. Trimming removed 3 bases from V and 3 bases from J, with 12 bases in between. The CDR3 loop reads CASSPTSGFYNEQFF. Here the CDR3 DNA reads TGTGCCAGCTCACCTACCAGCGGGTTCTACAATGAGCAGTTCTTC.

In its sample, this clone was seen once. The chain uses TRBV27 and TRBJ1-2, with 7 bases lining up with TRBD1. CDR1 and CDR2 from the germline V gene are MNHEY and SMNVEV (reference sequence). The CDR3 is 18 amino acids. With V trimmed by 3 bases and J by 7 bases, 20 bases remained unmatched. The CDR3 nucleotides read TGTGCCAGCAGTTTCGACGCCCGACCAGGGGGGTACGGAGGTGGCTACACCTTC. Its protein is CASSFDARPGGYGGGYTF.

The chain has TRBV19 and TRBJ2-1; 9 bases agree with TRBD1. The CDR3 loop spans 16 amino acids. V shed 5 bases, J shed 4 bases, and the junction held 9 bases outside the gene matches. CDR1 and CDR2 (germline): LNHDA, SQIVND (reference sequence). In DNA form, the CDR3 reads TGTGCCAGTAGTCGCATGACAGGGGGGCAATACAATGAGCAGTTCTTC. Protein product: CASSRMTGGQYNEQFF.

This sequence joins TRBV4-1 and TRBJ2-2; 9 bases line up with TRBD1. V lost 6 bases, J lost 3 bases, and 11 bases stayed unmatched. The germline gives CDR1 MGHRA, CDR2 YSYEKL. This CDR3 is built from 17 residues. The CDR3 sequence is CASSPGTGRRYTGELFF. The CDR3 DNA reads TGCGCCAGCAGTCCCGGGACAGGGCGACGCTACACCGGGGAGCTGTTTTTT.

The rearrangement uses TRBV5-1 and TRBJ2-2, with D perhaps matching TRBD2 (7 bases). V was shortened by 5 bases and J by 5 bases, with 16 bases between the two germline ends. The germline gives CDR1 SGHRS, CDR2 YFSETQ. This CDR3 has 15 residues. This CDR3 is CASRPEGGRTGELFF. CDR3 nucleotide sequence: TGCGCCAGCAGACCCGAGGGGGGGAGAACCGGGGAGCTGTTTTTT.

The chain has TRBV5-4 and TRBJ2-3; 7 positions match TRBD2. Looked up from germline, CDR1 is SGHNT and CDR2 is YYREEE (reference sequence). Trimming removed 4 bases from V and 10 bases from J; junction bases left unmatched: 15. This CDR3 spans 15 amino acids. The CDR3 bases are TGTGCCAGCAGCCCCAAGCGGGAACTGATATGGGCGCAGTATTTT. This encodes CASSPKRELIWAQYF.

The rearrangement links TRBV7-9 to TRBJ1-4; maybe TRBD1 (5 bases). The germline V gene has CDR1 SEHNR and CDR2 FQNEAQ (reference sequence). The CDR3 is made up of 14 amino acids. With 5 bases removed from V and 2 bases from J, the gap between germline ends came to 9 bases. CDR3 amino acids: CASSQRGTNEKLFF. The CDR3 bases are TGTGCCAGCAGCCAGCGGGGGACTAATGAAAAACTGTTTTTT.

This chain connects TRBV2 to TRBJ1-4, with 8 bases aligning to TRBD1. This CDR3 has 13 residues. The V gene end was trimmed by 4 bases and the J gene end by 7 bases; junction bases not matched to a gene: 2. In germline, CDR1 is SNHLY, CDR2 FYNNEI. Here the CDR3 reads CASSGDRREKLFF. The CDR3 nucleotides are TGTGCCAGCAGTGGGGACAGGCGTGAAAAACTGTTTTTT.

This chain connects TRBV3-1 (or the pseudogene TRBV3-2) to TRBJ2-5; the match to TRBD1 covers 9 bases. Germline CDR1 LGHDT, CDR2 YNNKEL (reference sequence). This CDR3 has 16 residues. V shed 2 bases and J 1 base; nucleotides not matched to a gene: 5. CDR3 coding DNA: TGTGCCAGCAGCCAAAGTGGACAGGGGATCCAAGAGACCCAGTACTTC. The encoded protein is CASSQSGQGIQETQYF.

This chain joins TRBV18 and TRBJ2-3, with D possibly TRBD2 on 5 matching bases. Germline V CDR1 and CDR2: KGHSH, LQKENI. The V gene lost 5 bases and the J gene lost 2 bases, with 17 bases spanning the gap. This CDR3 contains 16 residues. CDR3 sequence: CASSFTRRQSTDTQYF. The DNA for the CDR3 is TGTGCCAGCTCATTCACCCGGAGGCAGTCCACAGATACGCAGTATTTT.

The V gene is TRBV19, the J gene TRBJ1-4, with a possible D match to TRBD1 (6 bases). V lost 7 bases and J lost 5, with 17 bases in between. The CDR3 has 15 amino acids. The germline V gene encodes CDR1 LNHDA and CDR2 SQIVND (reference sequence). CDR3 in DNA: TGTGCCAGTACCGCTCTGGTAGGGGGAAATGAAAAACTGTTTTTT. Residues: CASTALVGGNEKLFF.

This clone occurred a few times. The chain has TRBV7-2 and TRBJ2-3, with 7 bases fitting TRBD1. Trimming at V came to 1 base and at J to 7 bases, leaving 5 bases not matched to a gene. Germline CDR1 reads SGHTA; CDR2 reads FQGNSA. The CDR3 extends over 14 amino acids. CDR3 sequence: CASSLVGGQNTQYF. Here the CDR3 DNA reads TGTGCCAGCAGCTTAGTTGGGGGACAGAATACGCAGTATTTT.

The chain employs TRBV18 and TRBJ2-4; 14 bases are shared with TRBD2. The CDR3 totals 17 residues. From germline, CDR1 is KGHSH and CDR2 LQKENI. With 5 bases clipped from V and 1 base from J, the junction kept 4 bases outside the gene matches. The CDR3 protein is CASSTTSGREAKNIQYF. CDR3 DNA sequence: TGTGCCAGCTCAACGACTAGCGGGAGGGAGGCCAAAAACATTCAGTACTTC.

This clone was detected once. The J gene is TRBJ1-5, the V gene TRBV3-1 (or the pseudogene TRBV3-2); D is ambiguous. Trimming took off 2 bases at V and 0 bases at J, with 8 bases between the two ends. Germline V gene data show CDR1 as LGHDT and CDR2 as YNNKEL (reference sequence). The CDR3 contains 15 residues. This chain's CDR3 is CASSQSWPSNQPQHF. The DNA of the CDR3 is TGTGCCAGCAGCCAATCATGGCCTAGCAATCAGCCCCAGCATTTT.

CDR3 DNA: TGCGCCAGCAGTGAAACCGGGACGGGGGGACGAAACACCGGGGAGCTGTTTTTT. Its translation is CASSETGTGGRNTGELFF. The chain is built from TRBV4-1 and TRBJ2-2; TRBD2 matches at 7 bases. This CDR3 is built from 18 residues. Germline lookup yields CDR1 MGHRA and CDR2 YSYEKL. V dropped 6 bases and J dropped 2; count of bases not matched to a gene: 15.

The rearrangement links TRBV9 to TRBJ2-1; 9 positions agree with TRBD2. With V trimmed by 2 bases and J by 5 bases, 5 bases remained unmatched. Germline CDR1 reads SGDLS; CDR2 reads YYNGEE. The CDR3 length is 15 residues. The DNA for the CDR3 is TGTGCCAGCAGCGTGAGCGGGAGGATCAACAATGAGCAGTTCTTC. Translating it yields CASSVSGRINNEQFF.

This rearrangement joins TRBV7-8 to TRBJ2-7, with D unclear. The CDR3 has 15 amino acids. Germline assignment: CDR1 SGHVS and CDR2 FQNEAQ. With 3 bases removed from V and 2 bases from J, the gap between germline ends came to 14 bases. CDR3 region: CASSLVYSGPYEQYF. The DNA of the CDR3 is TGTGCCAGCAGCTTGGTATACAGTGGCCCCTACGAGCAGTACTTC.

This chain uses TRBV20-1 with TRBJ2-5, with no clear D. CDR1 and CDR2 from the germline V gene are DFQATT and SNEGSKA (reference sequence). CDR3 size: 11 residues. V was clipped by 4 bases and J by 2 bases, with 5 bases between them. CDR3 coding DNA: TGCAGTGCTAATTTACAAGAGACCCAGTACTTC. Its translation: CSANLQETQYF.

The chain links TRBV3-1 (or the pseudogene TRBV3-2) to TRBJ2-1; no reliable D call. The CDR3 is 17 residues long. The V end lost 2 bases, the J end lost 0 bases, and 14 bases lay between the germline ends. The germline gives CDR1 LGHDT, CDR2 YNNKEL (reference sequence). The chain's CDR3 is CASSQLRSKSSYNEQFF. The CDR3 DNA reads TGTGCCAGCAGCCAACTGAGGAGCAAGAGCTCCTACAATGAGCAGTTCTTC.

The J gene is TRBJ2-3, the V gene TRBV2; a possible D gene is TRBD2 (6 bases). The CDR3 extends over 16 amino acids. The V end lost 6 bases, the J end lost 4 bases, and 20 bases lay between the germline ends. The germline V gene encodes CDR1 SNHLY and CDR2 FYNNEI. The CDR3 nucleotides read TGTGCCAGCAGGCTCCGGGCCGGGAGAGTGGCAGATACGCAGTATTTT. Amino acid sequence: CASRLRAGRVADTQYF.

The chain employs TRBV4-1 and TRBJ2-7; 13 bases fit TRBD2. The CDR3 consists of 15 residues. The V segment lost 1 base and the J segment 7 bases; nucleotides outside the gene matches: 4. Germline CDR1 and CDR2: MGHRA and YSYEKL. Here the CDR3 reads CASSQVGLAGEEQYF. The DNA for the CDR3 is TGCGCCAGCAGCCAAGTAGGACTAGCGGGAGAGGAGCAGTACTTC.